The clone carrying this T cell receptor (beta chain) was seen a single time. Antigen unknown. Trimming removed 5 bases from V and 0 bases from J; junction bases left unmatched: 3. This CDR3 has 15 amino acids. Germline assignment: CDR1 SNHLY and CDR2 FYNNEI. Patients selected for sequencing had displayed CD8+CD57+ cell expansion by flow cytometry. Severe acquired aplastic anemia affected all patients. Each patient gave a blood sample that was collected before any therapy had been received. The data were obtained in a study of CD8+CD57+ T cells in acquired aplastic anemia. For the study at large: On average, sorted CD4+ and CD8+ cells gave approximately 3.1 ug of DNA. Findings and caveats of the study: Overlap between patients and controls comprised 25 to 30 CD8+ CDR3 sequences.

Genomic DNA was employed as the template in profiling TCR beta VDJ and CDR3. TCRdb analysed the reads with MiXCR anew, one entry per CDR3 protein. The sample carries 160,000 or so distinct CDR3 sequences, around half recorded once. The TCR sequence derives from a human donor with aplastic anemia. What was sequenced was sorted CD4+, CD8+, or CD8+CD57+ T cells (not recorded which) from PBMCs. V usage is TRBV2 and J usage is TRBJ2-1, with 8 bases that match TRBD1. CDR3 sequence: CASSIGTGSYNEQFF. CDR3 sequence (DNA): TGTGCCAGCAGTATCGGGACAGGCTCCTACAATGAGCAGTTCTTC.